These 20 T cell receptor beta chains came from one sample sequenced in a study of cytomegalovirus exposure and HLA in healthy donors (dated by TCRdb to about 2017). The library was produced with the immunoSEQ multiplex PCR assay. A mixture of 60 forward primers for TCR Vbeta segments and 13 reverse primers for TCR Jbeta segments was used in the multiplex PCR. Not all clones reach the TCRdb copy of this immuneACCESS table, which keeps in-frame sequences only. Checked studies attribute under half of the gap to unresolved V genes and leave the rest unexplained. The sample yields under 150,000 clones; 65% to 75% were counted once. The ten largest account for around 4.2% of the sample. Input material: PBMCs. These receptors were taken from a woman aged 40 to 50 in good health and CMV-seropositive.

This clone was seen a few times. The chain recombines TRBV18 with TRBJ1-1; the match to TRBD1 covers 7 bases. This CDR3 is 13 amino acids long. Per the germline V gene, CDR1 is KGHSH and CDR2 is LQKENI. The ends lost 2 bases at V and 11 bases at J; junction bases unmatched: 8. The chain's CDR3 is CASSPSFTGEAFF. As DNA, the CDR3 is TGTGCCAGCTCACCAAGTTTTACAGGGGAGGCTTTCTTT.

In its sample, this clone was seen a few times. The V and J genes are TRBV6-1 and TRBJ2-7; TRBD2 matches at 15 bases. Per germline, CDR1 MNHNS and CDR2 SASEGT. CDR3 length: 19 residues. With V trimmed by 0 bases and J by 1 base, 7 bases remained unmatched. CDR3 amino acids: CASSEARGLAGGRSYEQYF. The CDR3 coding sequence is TGTGCCAGCAGTGAAGCGCGGGGACTAGCGGGAGGACGGTCCTACGAGCAGTACTTC.

The chain has TRBV5-1 and TRBJ2-1; TRBD2 agrees at 7 bases. Germline V CDR1 and CDR2: SGHRS, YFSETQ. The ends lost 3 bases at V and 9 bases at J; junction bases unmatched: 12. The CDR3 is 15 residues long. The CDR3 loop reads CASSWTGTTKGEQFF. As DNA, the CDR3 is TGCGCCAGCAGCTGGACCGGGACTACCAAGGGTGAGCAGTTCTTC. The full variable domain, in which reference TRBV5-1 and TRBJ2-1 provide the parts outside the CDR3, is KAGVTQTPRYLIKTRGQQVTLSCSPISGHRSVSWYQQTPGQGLQFLFEYFSETQRNKGNFPGRFSGRQFSNSRSEMNVSTLELGDSALYLCASSWTGTTKGEQFFGPGTRLTVL.

This clone has more than one count but fewer than ten. CDR3 DNA: TGTGCGGGGGGGGAGGCCGACTACGAGCAGTACTTC. Translated, it gives CAGGEADYEQYF. The chain combines TRBV6-1 with TRBJ2-7, with 7 bases fitting TRBD2. The CDR3 is 12 residues long. From germline, CDR1 is MNHNS and CDR2 SASEGT.

The CDR3 loop is CASSRSAGKGTEAFF. CDR3 bases: TGTGCCAGCTCACGGTCGGCAGGGAAGGGCACTGAAGCTTTCTTT. The chain has TRBV18 and TRBJ1-1, with a possible D match to TRBD1 (5 bases). CDR3 length: 15 amino acids. Trimming removed 4 bases from V and 4 bases from J, with 16 bases in between. Germline V CDR1 and CDR2: KGHSH, LQKENI.

A single count supports this clone. The gene calls are TRBV9 and TRBJ2-2; tentatively, D is TRBD2 (5 bases). Germline lookup yields CDR1 SGDLS and CDR2 YYNGEE. The V and J ends lost 2 bases and 2 bases respectively, with 7 bases between them. This CDR3 is built from 14 residues. CDR3 sequence (DNA): TGTGCCAGCAGCGTCGGAGGAAACACCGGGGAGCTGTTTTTT. It codes for CASSVGGNTGELFF.

The genes are TRBV7-8 and TRBJ2-7; 11 bases are shared with TRBD2. The CDR3 has 15 residues. From germline, CDR1 is SGHVS and CDR2 FQNEAQ. With 3 bases clipped from V and 4 bases from J, the junction kept 5 bases outside the gene matches. CDR3 protein: CASSFGLAGNYEQYF. In DNA form, the CDR3 reads TGTGCCAGCAGCTTCGGACTAGCGGGCAATTACGAGCAGTACTTC.

The rearrangement uses TRBV21-1 and TRBJ1-1; TRBD1, the table's D call, lacks a check against the DNA. TRBV21-1 is a pseudogene locus. The CDR3 spans 15 residues. This CDR3 reads CASSPIGQLNTEAFF. The CDR3 DNA sequence: TGTGCCAGCAGCCCTATCGGACAGCTGAACACTGAAGCTTTCTTT.

This rearrangement joins TRBV7-9 to TRBJ2-5; 14 nucleotides agree with TRBD2. CDR1 SEHNR and CDR2 FQNEAQ come from the germline V gene (reference sequence). This CDR3 has 15 residues. Trimming cost V 5 bases and J 4 bases; bases outside gene matches: 3. CDR3 sequence: CASSPGLAGGETQYF. Here the CDR3 DNA reads TGTGCCAGCAGCCCTGGACTAGCGGGAGGAGAGACCCAGTACTTC.

This chain joins TRBV9 and TRBJ2-1; the match to TRBD2 covers 10 bases. The CDR3 is made up of 15 amino acids. Germline V gene data show CDR1 as SGDLS and CDR2 as YYNGEE. V shed 4 bases, J shed 5 bases, and the junction held 6 bases outside the gene matches. CDR3 in amino acids: CASSRLAGVNNEQFF. CDR3 bases: TGTGCCAGCAGCCGCCTAGCGGGAGTTAACAATGAGCAGTTCTTC.

This clone was observed a few times. This same CDR3 is encoded by further DNA sequences in the sample. The V and J genes are TRBV5-4 and TRBJ2-5; 9 bases align to TRBD1. V lost 4 bases and J lost 5; bases outside the gene matches: 6. The CDR3 contains 14 residues. Germline lookup yields CDR1 SGHNT and CDR2 YYREEE (reference sequence). The CDR3 region is CASSTDRGRETQYF. The CDR3 bases are TGTGCCAGCAGCACAGACAGGGGGAGGGAGACCCAGTACTTC.

The chain couples TRBV7-8 to TRBJ2-5; D may be TRBD1 (6 bases). Germline lookup yields CDR1 SGHVS and CDR2 FQNEAQ. V was shortened by 5 bases and J by 4 bases, with 11 bases between the two germline ends. The CDR3 covers 13 residues. CDR3 in DNA: TGTGCCAGCAGCGGCCAGGGGAGAGAGACCCAGTACTTC. Translation gives CASSGQGRETQYF.

This chain joins TRBV19 and TRBJ1-1; 9 bases match TRBD1. The trim removed 5 bases at V and 5 bases at J, leaving 9 bases unmatched. This CDR3 spans 15 amino acids. Germline CDR1 LNHDA, CDR2 SQIVND (reference sequence). The CDR3 loop is CASSVPGQGLTEAFF. In DNA, the CDR3 is TGTGCCAGTAGTGTGCCGGGACAGGGTTTAACTGAAGCTTTCTTT.

This clone was seen only a few times. The chain has TRBV2 and TRBJ1-1; TRBD1 matches 7 bases. With 4 bases clipped from V and 7 bases from J, the junction kept 9 bases outside the gene matches. The CDR3 covers 14 residues. CDR1 and CDR2 from the germline V gene are SNHLY and FYNNEI. DNA of the CDR3: TGTGCCAGCAGTGGAAGTCAGGGGGGTATTGAAGCTTTCTTT. Protein product: CASSGSQGGIEAFF.

V usage is TRBV5-1 and J usage is TRBJ2-2; D perhaps matches TRBD2 (6 bases). Trimming removed 0 bases at V and 1 base at J, with 7 bases between. Per the germline V gene, CDR1 is SGHRS and CDR2 is YFSETQ. This CDR3 has 15 amino acids. CDR3 bases: TGCGCCAGCAGCTTGGCGCGGGGGAACACCGGGGAGCTGTTTTTT. Protein product: CASSLARGNTGELFF.

This sequence joins TRBV4-1 and TRBJ2-2; no definite D call. The CDR3 covers 14 residues. V was clipped by 1 base and J by 4 bases, with 7 bases between them. The germline V gene encodes CDR1 MGHRA and CDR2 YSYEKL. The CDR3 region is CASSQVATTGELFF. CDR3 nucleotide sequence: TGCGCCAGCAGCCAAGTGGCAACCACCGGGGAGCTGTTTTTT.

The table lists this clone with a few counts. The chain links TRBV7-9 to TRBJ2-7; D is possibly TRBD1 (8 bases). The length of the CDR3 is 14 residues. Trimming took off 8 bases at V and 7 bases at J, with 21 bases between the two ends. The V gene's germline CDR1 is SEHNR and CDR2 FQNEAQ (reference sequence). CDR3 DNA sequence: TGTGCCAGCGGAGAAACAGGGGGGGGGAGGGAGCAGTACTTC. Its translation is CASGETGGGREQYF.

The V and J genes are TRBV7-8 and TRBJ1-1, with D unclear. Germline V gene sequence: CDR1 SGHVS, CDR2 FQNEAQ. The CDR3 extends over 13 amino acids. With 5 bases removed from V and 4 bases from J, the gap between germline ends came to 11 bases. The CDR3 DNA sequence: TGTGCCAGCAGCCGTCTGCGAGGCACTGAAGCTTTCTTT. Its translation: CASSRLRGTEAFF.

V and J are TRBV2 and TRBJ1-1; D unresolved. Deletions cut 7 bases from V and 0 bases from J, with 15 bases between. In germline, CDR1 is SNHLY, CDR2 FYNNEI. The CDR3 extends over 15 amino acids. As DNA, the CDR3 is TGTGCCAGCAAAGAACCGACAAGCATGAACACTGAAGCTTTCTTT. Translating gives CASKEPTSMNTEAFF. The whole variable domain, remainder taken from reference TRBV2 and TRBJ1-1, is EPEVTQTPSHQVTQMGQEVILRCVPISNHLYFYWYRQILGQKVEFLVSFYNNEISEKSEIFDDQFSVERPDGSNFTLKIRSTKLEDSAMYFCASKEPTSMNTEAFFGQGTRLTVV.

The V gene is TRBV7-8, the J gene TRBJ1-5, with D possibly matching TRBD1 (6 bases). This CDR3 is built from 15 residues. The germline V gene has CDR1 SGHVS and CDR2 FQNEAQ. Trimming removed 1 base at V and 3 bases at J, with 10 bases between. The CDR3 bases are TGTGCCAGCAGCTTAGTACAGGGCCCCAATCAGCCCCAGCATTTT. Its translation: CASSLVQGPNQPQHF.